This T cell receptor beta chain derives from a study of shared clonotypes between healthy human individuals. Here immunoSEQ multiplex PCR was the method, and the copy in TCRdb shows in-frame clones only, minus some. The data hold about 2 million clones, with 90% to 95% observed a single time. This CDR3 region has 11 residues. Germline-derived CDR1 and CDR2 are SQVTM and ANQGSEA. The germline V and J ends were trimmed by 5 bases and 6 bases, with 8 bases remaining between them. The specimen was naive CD4+ T cells sorted from blood. Subset meaning: CD45RA+ positively selected. J is TRBJ2-1 and V is TRBV29-1; possibly TRBD1 or TRBD2 for D (6 bases each). This TCR was sampled from a man between 18 and 35 years old in good health. The CDR3 region is CSVRGLNEQFF. The DNA for the CDR3 is TGCAGCGTTCGGGGGCTCAATGAGCAGTTCTTC.